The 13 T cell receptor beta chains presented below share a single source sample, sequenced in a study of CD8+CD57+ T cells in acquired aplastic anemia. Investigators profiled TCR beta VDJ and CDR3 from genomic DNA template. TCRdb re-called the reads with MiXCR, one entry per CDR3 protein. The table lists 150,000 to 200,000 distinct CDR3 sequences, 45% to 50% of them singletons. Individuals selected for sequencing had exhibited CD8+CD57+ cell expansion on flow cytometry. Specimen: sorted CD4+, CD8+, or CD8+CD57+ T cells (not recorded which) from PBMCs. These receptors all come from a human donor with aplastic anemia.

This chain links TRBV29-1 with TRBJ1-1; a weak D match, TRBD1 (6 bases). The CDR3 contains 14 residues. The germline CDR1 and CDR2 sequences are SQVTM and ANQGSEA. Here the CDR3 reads CSAGGGAMNTEAFF. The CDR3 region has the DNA TGCAGTGCAGGAGGGGGTGCTATGAACACTGAAGCTTTCTTT.

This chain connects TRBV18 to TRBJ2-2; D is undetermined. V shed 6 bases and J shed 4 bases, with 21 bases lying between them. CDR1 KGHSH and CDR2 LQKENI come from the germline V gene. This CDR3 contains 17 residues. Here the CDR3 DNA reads TGTGCCAGCTCCGCAGGCCGGCAGGCGGTGGTCACCGGGGAGCTGTTTTTT. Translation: CASSAGRQAVVTGELFF. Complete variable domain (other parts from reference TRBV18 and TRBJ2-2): NAGVMQNPRHLVRRRGQEARLRCSPMKGHSHVYWYRQLPEEGLKFMVYLQKENIIDESGMPKERFSAEFPKEGPSILRIQQVVRGDSAAYFCASSAGRQAVVTGELFFGEGSRLTVL.

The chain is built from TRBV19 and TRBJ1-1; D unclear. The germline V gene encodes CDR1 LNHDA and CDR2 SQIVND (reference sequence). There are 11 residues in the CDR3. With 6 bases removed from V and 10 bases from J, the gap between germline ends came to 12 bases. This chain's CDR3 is CASSPSVGAFF. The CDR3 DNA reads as TGTGCCAGTAGCCCTTCAGTGGGAGCTTTCTTT.

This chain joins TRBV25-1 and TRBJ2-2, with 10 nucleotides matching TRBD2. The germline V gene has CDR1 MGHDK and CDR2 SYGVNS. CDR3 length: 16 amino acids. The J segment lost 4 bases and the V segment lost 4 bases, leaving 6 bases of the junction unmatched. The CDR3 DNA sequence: TGTGCCAGCAGTGGTCTAGCGGGGGCTACCACCGGGGAGCTGTTTTTT. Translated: CASSGLAGATTGELFF.

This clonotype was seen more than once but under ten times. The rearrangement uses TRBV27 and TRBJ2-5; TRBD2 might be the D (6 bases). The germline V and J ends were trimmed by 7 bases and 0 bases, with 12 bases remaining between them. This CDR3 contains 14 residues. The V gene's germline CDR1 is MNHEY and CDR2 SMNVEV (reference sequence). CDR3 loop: CASKQSGHQETQYF. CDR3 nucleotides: TGTGCCAGCAAACAGAGCGGGCACCAAGAGACCCAGTACTTC.

Here the CDR3 DNA reads TGCAGTGCCGGACTAGTGGCGGGAGAGACCCAGTACTTC. Protein: CSAGLVAGETQYF. The genes are TRBV20-1 and TRBJ2-5; TRBD2 aligns across 7 bases. CDR1 DFQATT and CDR2 SNEGSKA come from the germline V gene (reference sequence). With 6 bases clipped from V and 4 bases from J, the junction kept 8 bases outside the gene matches. The CDR3 is 13 residues long.

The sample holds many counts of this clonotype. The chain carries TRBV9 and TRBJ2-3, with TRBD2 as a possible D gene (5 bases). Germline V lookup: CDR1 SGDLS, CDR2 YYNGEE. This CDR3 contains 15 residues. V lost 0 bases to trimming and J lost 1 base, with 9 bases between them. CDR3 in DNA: TGTGCCAGCAGCGTAGTGGGTAGCGGCACAGATACGCAGTATTTT. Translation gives CASSVVGSGTDTQYF.

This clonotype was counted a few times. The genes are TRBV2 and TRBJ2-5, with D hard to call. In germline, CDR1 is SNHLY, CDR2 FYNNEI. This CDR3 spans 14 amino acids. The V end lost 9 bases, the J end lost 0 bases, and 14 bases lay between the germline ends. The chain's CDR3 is CASFYPVYQETQYF. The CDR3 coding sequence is TGTGCCAGTTTTTACCCGGTCTACCAAGAGACCCAGTACTTC.

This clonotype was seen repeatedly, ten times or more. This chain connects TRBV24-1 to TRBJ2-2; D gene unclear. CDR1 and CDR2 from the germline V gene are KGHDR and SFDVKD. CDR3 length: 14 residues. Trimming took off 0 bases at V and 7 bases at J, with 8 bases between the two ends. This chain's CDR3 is CATSDLARGGELFF. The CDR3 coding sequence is TGTGCCACCAGTGATTTGGCTAGAGGCGGGGAGCTGTTTTTT.

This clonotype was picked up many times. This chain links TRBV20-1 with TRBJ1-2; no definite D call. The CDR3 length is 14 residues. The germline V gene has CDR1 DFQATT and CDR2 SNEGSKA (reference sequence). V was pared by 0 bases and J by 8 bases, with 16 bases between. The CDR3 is CSARDRAVGGGYTF. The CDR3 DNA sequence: TGCAGTGCTAGAGATAGGGCAGTGGGAGGCGGCTACACCTTC.

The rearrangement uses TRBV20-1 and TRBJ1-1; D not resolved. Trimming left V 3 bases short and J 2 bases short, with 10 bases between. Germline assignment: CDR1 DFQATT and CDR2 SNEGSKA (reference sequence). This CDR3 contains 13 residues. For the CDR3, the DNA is TGCAGTGCTAGTGAGTCGGTCAACACTGAAGCTTTCTTT. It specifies CSASESVNTEAFF.

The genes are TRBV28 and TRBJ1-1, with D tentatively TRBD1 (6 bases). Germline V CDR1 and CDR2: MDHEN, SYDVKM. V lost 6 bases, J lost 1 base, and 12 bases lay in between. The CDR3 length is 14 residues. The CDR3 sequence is CASRQGGTNTEAFF. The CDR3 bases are TGTGCCAGCAGACAGGGAGGGACGAACACTGAAGCTTTCTTT.

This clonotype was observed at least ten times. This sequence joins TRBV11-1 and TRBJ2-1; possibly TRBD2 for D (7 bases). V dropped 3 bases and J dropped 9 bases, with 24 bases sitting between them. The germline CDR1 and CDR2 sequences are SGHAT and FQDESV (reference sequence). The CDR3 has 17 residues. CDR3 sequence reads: CASSFRDLAGAGGEQFF. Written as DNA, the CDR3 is TGTGCCAGCAGCTTCCGGGACTTGGCGGGGGCGGGTGGTGAGCAGTTCTTC.